Listed below are T cell receptor beta chains from one sample, sequenced in a study of type 1 and type 2 diabetes patients. One entry per CDR3 protein results from TCRdb running MiXCR on the multiplex PCR reads. The sample has 280,000 or so distinct CDR3 sequences; roughly 44% are singletons. Input material: peripheral blood mononuclear cells (PBMCs). All receptors come from a man aged 18 to 29 with type 2 diabetes. The CDR3 runs from the conserved cysteine through the conserved F or W. The D gene is left open where the match is weak. Size is stated for part of the rows, as once, few or many counts, or as a class when the clone is expanded.

v_gene	d_gene	abundance	j_gene	CDR3nt	CDR3aa
TRBV4-3	TRBD1	once	TRBJ2-5	TGCGCCAGCAGCTTGGCCGGGACAGGGGTCGAAGAGACCCAGTACTTC	CASSLAGTGVEETQYF
TRBV2	-	many	TRBJ1-5	TGTGCCAGCAGTGAAGGTAGAGGGCAGCCCCAGCATTTT	CASSEGRGQPQHF
TRBV15	TRBD1	-	TRBJ2-7	TGTGCCACCAGCAGAGGTCCGGGACAGGGGGGTTCCGAGCAGTACTTC	CATSRGPGQGGSEQYF
TRBV10-3	-	many	TRBJ2-5	TGTGCCATCAGGGCACAAGAGACCCAGTACTTC	CAIRAQETQYF
TRBV5-1	-	-	TRBJ1-1	TGCGCCAGCAGCCAAACAGGGACCCCCCAGAACACTGAAGCTTTCTTT	CASSQTGTPQNTEAFF
TRBV29-1	TRBD1	-	TRBJ2-5	TGCAGCGTAGACAGGGGGCTTCGAGAGACCCAGTACTTC	CSVDRGLRETQYF
TRBV4-1	TRBD2	-	TRBJ2-3	TGCGCCAGCAGCCAATGGGAGGGCGATACGCAGTATTTT	CASSQWEGDTQYF
TRBV15	-	-	TRBJ1-1	TGTGCCACCAGCAGAGATTACGGGGACACTGAAGCTTTCTTT	CATSRDYGDTEAFF
TRBV5-1	TRBD1	few	TRBJ1-1	TGCGCCAGCAGCTTTACCACAGGGGGCGCGGGGGCTTTCTTT	CASSFTTGGAGAFF
TRBV7-8	-	-	TRBJ2-1	TGTGCCAGCAGCTTAATGGCGGGCAATGAGCAGTTCTTC	CASSLMAGNEQFF
TRBV30	TRBD2	-	TRBJ2-7	TGTGCCTGGAAACTAGCGGGAGGGAGCTCCTACGAGCAGTACTTC	CAWKLAGGSSYEQYF
TRBV20-1	-	-	TRBJ1-2	TGCTGTGTCCTACAGGAGTGGGGCTACACCTTC	CCVLQEWGYTF
TRBV6-5	-	few	TRBJ1-5	TGTGCCAGCAGTTCCACCGGGACACCAAATCAGCCCCAGCATTTT	CASSSTGTPNQPQHF
TRBV7-7	-	few	TRBJ2-5	TGTGCTAGCAGCTTTCGACTCGGCCAGGGTGAGACCCAGTACTTC	CASSFRLGQGETQYF
TRBV12-3/TRBV12-4	TRBD1	-	TRBJ2-1	TGTGCCAGCAGCCCGCCGGGACAGGGATACAATGAGCAGTTCTTC	CASSPPGQGYNEQFF
TRBV28	-	few	TRBJ1-4	TGTGCCAGCAGTTTATCAGTAGGGGAAAAACTGTTTTTT	CASSLSVGEKLFF